The 9 T cell receptor beta chains below were found in one sample sequenced in a study of T cell changes during pregnancy in multiple sclerosis. Only in-frame clones appear in the TCRdb table, and some are missing; sequencing was by immunoSEQ multiplex PCR. The repertoire has about 87,000 clones, over 85% of them found once; the top ten carry around 1.4%. This specimen consisted of peripheral blood, obtained in the third trimester of pregnancy. The receptors originated from a female donor in good health, enrolled as a control in a pregnancy study.

The CDR3 sequence is CASAPDTSYEQYF. In DNA, the CDR3 is TGTGCCAGCGCCCCGGACACTTCCTACGAGCAGTACTTC. The chain employs TRBV27 and TRBJ2-7; perhaps TRBD1 as D (5 bases). V lost 8 bases, J lost 1 base, and 12 bases lay in between. CDR1 MNHEY and CDR2 SMNVEV come from the germline V gene (reference sequence). The CDR3 spans 13 residues.

This clone was found once. V is TRBV28 and J is TRBJ2-1, with 7 bases that match TRBD2. The CDR3 length is 15 residues. The germline gives CDR1 MDHEN, CDR2 SYDVKM. V gave up 0 bases and J gave up 4 bases; unmatched junction bases: 3. CDR3 loop: CASSLWLAEYNEQFF. CDR3 nucleotide sequence: TGTGCCAGCAGTTTATGGCTAGCGGAATACAATGAGCAGTTCTTC.

This chain joins TRBV27 and TRBJ2-5, with a weak D call TRBD2 (5 bases). V was pared by 5 bases and J by 4 bases, with 14 bases between. The CDR3 totals 14 residues. The V gene's germline CDR1 is MNHEY and CDR2 SMNVEV (reference sequence). CDR3 sequence reads: CASSPPPGIETQYF. The CDR3 DNA reads as TGTGCCAGCAGTCCCCCCCCGGGAATAGAGACCCAGTACTTC.

The gene calls are TRBV9 and TRBJ2-5; 13 bases are shared with TRBD2. After removal of 4 bases from V and 5 bases from J, the junction contained 5 bases not matched to a gene. The CDR3 extends over 15 amino acids. Germline V gene lookup returns CDR1 SGDLS and CDR2 YYNGEE. Written as DNA, the CDR3 is TGTGCCAGCAGCAACGGACTAGCGGGAGTTGAGACCCAGTACTTC. It codes for CASSNGLAGVETQYF.

The chain links TRBV28 to TRBJ2-5, with D maybe TRBD1 (6 bases). The CDR3 extends over 14 amino acids. Between the trimmed V and J ends, which lost 5 bases and 1 base, there was a span of 11 bases. Germline V gene sequence: CDR1 MDHEN, CDR2 SYDVKM. The DNA for the CDR3 is TGTGCCAGCAGTATGACAGGATTCCAAGAGACCCAGTACTTC. It codes for CASSMTGFQETQYF.

The chain employs TRBV5-1 and TRBJ2-1, with a weak D call TRBD1 (5 bases). V lost 1 base and J lost 5, with 13 bases in between. CDR3 length: 15 amino acids. The V gene's germline CDR1 is SGHRS and CDR2 YFSETQ. CDR3 coding DNA: TGCGCCAGCAGCTTGTTGGGGCCCCCAAACAATGAGCAGTTCTTC. It encodes CASSLLGPPNNEQFF.

The table lists this clone with a count of one. Additional DNA sequences in this sample encode the identical CDR3. V gene TRBV5-1 combines with J gene TRBJ2-5; TRBD1 might be the D (5 bases). CDR3 length: 14 amino acids. Germline V gene lookup returns CDR1 SGHRS and CDR2 YFSETQ. V lost 0 bases, J lost 4 bases, and 10 bases lay in between. Written as DNA, the CDR3 is TGCGCCAGCAGCTTGGTAGGGCAGGGAGAGACCCAGTACTTC. This encodes CASSLVGQGETQYF.

The V call is TRBV6-6, the J call TRBJ1-1, with D perhaps matching TRBD1 (5 bases). The CDR3 has 15 amino acids. Germline-derived CDR1 and CDR2 are MNHNY and SVGAGI (reference sequence). Trimming pared 4 bases from V and 0 bases from J, leaving 12 bases between. The CDR3 spells CASSLREGLNTEAFF. The CDR3 DNA sequence: TGTGCCAGCAGTTTAAGGGAGGGGCTGAACACTGAAGCTTTCTTT.

In this sample, this clone turned up once. V and J are TRBV2 and TRBJ1-2; 8 positions match TRBD1. Germline CDR1 SNHLY, CDR2 FYNNEI. The trim removed 6 bases at V and 3 bases at J, leaving 9 bases unmatched. The CDR3 runs 15 residues. This CDR3 is CASRATGGSDYGYTF. CDR3 coding DNA: TGTGCCAGCAGGGCTACAGGGGGATCGGACTATGGCTACACCTTC.